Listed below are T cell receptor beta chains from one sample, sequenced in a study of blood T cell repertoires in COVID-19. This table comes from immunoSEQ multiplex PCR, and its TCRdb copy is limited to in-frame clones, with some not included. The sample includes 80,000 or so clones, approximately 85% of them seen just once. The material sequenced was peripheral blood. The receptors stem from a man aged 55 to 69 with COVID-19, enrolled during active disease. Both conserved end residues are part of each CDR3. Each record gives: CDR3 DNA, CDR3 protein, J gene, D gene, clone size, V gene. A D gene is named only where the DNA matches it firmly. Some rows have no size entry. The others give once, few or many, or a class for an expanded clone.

CDR3nt: TGTGCCAGCACCGATGCTACAGGGGGCTGGAATGAGCAGTTCTTC
CDR3aa: CASTDATGGWNEQFF
j_gene: TRBJ2-1
d_gene: TRBD1
abundance: .
v_gene: TRBV5-6

CDR3nt: TGTGCCAGCAGCTTAATGGGCCAGTCCCAAGAGACCCAGTACTTC
CDR3aa: CASSLMGQSQETQYF
j_gene: TRBJ2-5
d_gene: .
abundance: .
v_gene: TRBV7-3

CDR3nt: TGTGCCAGCAGGGGGGCCCGGGACAGGGATTCACCCCTCCACTTT
CDR3aa: CASRGARDRDSPLHF
j_gene: TRBJ1-6
d_gene: TRBD1
abundance: few
v_gene: TRBV2

CDR3nt: TGCAGCGCTTCTTACAGGAACACTGAAGCTTTCTTT
CDR3aa: CSASYRNTEAFF
j_gene: TRBJ1-1
d_gene: .
abundance: .
v_gene: TRBV29-1

CDR3nt: TGCGCCAGCAGCTCGGCAGCGGGAGTCGGTGGGGCCAACGTCCTGACTTTC
CDR3aa: CASSSAAGVGGANVLTF
j_gene: TRBJ2-6
d_gene: TRBD2
abundance: few
v_gene: TRBV5-1

CDR3nt: TGTGCCAGCAGCCCTAGTGTAGGGGGCGCCTTGACTAACTATGGCTACACCTTC
CDR3aa: CASSPSVGGALTNYGYTF
j_gene: TRBJ1-2
d_gene: TRBD1
abundance: .
v_gene: TRBV5-5

CDR3nt: TGTGCCAGCAGCCTCAGGACTAGCGGGGGCCAAGAGACCCAGTACTTC
CDR3aa: CASSLRTSGGQETQYF
j_gene: TRBJ2-5
d_gene: TRBD2
abundance: .
v_gene: TRBV7-2

CDR3nt: TGCAGCGTCGAAGATTGGGGAGTGGGTGGCACTGAAGCTTTCTTT
CDR3aa: CSVEDWGVGGTEAFF
j_gene: TRBJ1-1
d_gene: .
abundance: .
v_gene: TRBV29-1

CDR3nt: TGTGCCAGCAGCACAGGGACTAGCGGGAATTCATACCAAGAGACCCAGTACTTC
CDR3aa: CASSTGTSGNSYQETQYF
j_gene: TRBJ2-5
d_gene: TRBD2
abundance: .
v_gene: TRBV7-2

CDR3nt: TGTGCCAGCAGCTCCCCGGGGCCTAGCGGGGGGTACGAGCAGTACTTC
CDR3aa: CASSSPGPSGGYEQYF
j_gene: TRBJ2-7
d_gene: TRBD2
abundance: once
v_gene: TRBV7-9

CDR3nt: TGTGCCAGCAGTGACCTAGAGACAGGAAACTATGGCTACACCTTC
CDR3aa: CASSDLETGNYGYTF
j_gene: TRBJ1-2
d_gene: .
abundance: .
v_gene: TRBV25-1

CDR3nt: TGTGCCTGGACTTTAATACAGGGGGCGATCCCTGAAGCTTTCTTT
CDR3aa: CAWTLIQGAIPEAFF
j_gene: TRBJ1-1
d_gene: TRBD1
abundance: .
v_gene: TRBV30

CDR3nt: TGCGCCAGCAGCTTGGCCAGGGAAGACACTGAAGCTTTCTTT
CDR3aa: CASSLAREDTEAFF
j_gene: TRBJ1-1
d_gene: .
abundance: .
v_gene: TRBV5-1

CDR3nt: TGTGCCAGCAGCCCAGGACAGGGGACTGAAGCTTTCTTT
CDR3aa: CASSPGQGTEAFF
j_gene: TRBJ1-1
d_gene: TRBD1
abundance: .
v_gene: TRBV7-3

CDR3nt: TGTGCCAGCACCGTCGGGGGGGTGGAGAGGACCCAGTACTTC
CDR3aa: CASTVGGVERTQYF
j_gene: TRBJ2-5
d_gene: TRBD2
abundance: once
v_gene: TRBV5-5

CDR3nt: TGTGCCAGCAGTCCTCTGACAGGGGTAAACTATGGCTACACCTTC
CDR3aa: CASSPLTGVNYGYTF
j_gene: TRBJ1-2
d_gene: TRBD1
abundance: .
v_gene: TRBV6-5

CDR3nt: TGTGCCAGCAGACCCGGGACACTAGGAAATGAAAAACTGTTTTTT
CDR3aa: CASRPGTLGNEKLFF
j_gene: TRBJ1-4
d_gene: .
abundance: .
v_gene: TRBV28

CDR3nt: TGTGCCAGCAGCTTCGGGACTAGCGCCGCCACCGGGGAGCTGTTTTTT
CDR3aa: CASSFGTSAATGELFF
j_gene: TRBJ2-2
d_gene: TRBD2
abundance: .
v_gene: TRBV7-9

CDR3nt: TGTGCCAGCAGCACCCGACTAAGCGGGCGAGGCCATGAGCAGTTCTTC
CDR3aa: CASSTRLSGRGHEQFF
j_gene: TRBJ2-1
d_gene: .
abundance: .
v_gene: TRBV11-2

CDR3nt: TGTGCCAGCTCTAAAGGAGAGGGGGCGCGGCTTGAGCAGTTCTTC
CDR3aa: CASSKGEGARLEQFF
j_gene: TRBJ2-1
d_gene: TRBD1
abundance: .
v_gene: TRBV18

CDR3nt: TGTGCCAGCAGCATCGCCGGGACAGGGGGGAAAGTTCCGTTCTTC
CDR3aa: CASSIAGTGGKVPFF
j_gene: TRBJ2-1
d_gene: TRBD1
abundance: .
v_gene: TRBV7-2

CDR3nt: TGTGCCAGCAGCTTTAGCGCGAACTCCTACGAGCAGTACTTC
CDR3aa: CASSFSANSYEQYF
j_gene: TRBJ2-7
d_gene: .
abundance: once
v_gene: TRBV13

CDR3nt: TGTGCCAGCAGACGGACTTCGGGCAGGGGCGGGGAGCTGTTTTTT
CDR3aa: CASRRTSGRGGELFF
j_gene: TRBJ2-2
d_gene: .
abundance: .
v_gene: TRBV4-2

CDR3nt: TGCGCCAGCAGCTCTTTAGCGGGGGTGGTTGCAGATACGCAGTATTTT
CDR3aa: CASSSLAGVVADTQYF
j_gene: TRBJ2-3
d_gene: TRBD2
abundance: .
v_gene: TRBV5-1

CDR3nt: TGTGCCACCAGCCAGGGGAGGGCCAGCTCCTACAATGAGCAGTTCTTC
CDR3aa: CATSQGRASSYNEQFF
j_gene: TRBJ2-1
d_gene: .
abundance: once
v_gene: TRBV15

CDR3nt: TGTGCCACCAGCGGGGACAGGCGTAACACCGGGGAGCTGTTTTTT
CDR3aa: CATSGDRRNTGELFF
j_gene: TRBJ2-2
d_gene: TRBD1
abundance: .
v_gene: TRBV15

CDR3nt: TGTGCCAGCAGCTTAGACAGTAAAGGAAACACCATATATTTT
CDR3aa: CASSLDSKGNTIYF
j_gene: TRBJ1-3
d_gene: .
abundance: once
v_gene: TRBV5-5

CDR3nt: TGTGCCAGCTCACCTTCAGATGAAGACGCCGGGGATACGCAGTATTTT
CDR3aa: CASSPSDEDAGDTQYF
j_gene: TRBJ2-3
d_gene: .
abundance: .
v_gene: TRBV18

CDR3nt: TGCGCCAGTTGGGCACAGGGAGTCGACACTGAAGCTTTCTTT
CDR3aa: CASWAQGVDTEAFF
j_gene: TRBJ1-1
d_gene: .
abundance: .
v_gene: TRBV10-2

CDR3nt: TGTGCCAGCACCCGGACAGACTCCTATAATTCACCCCTCCACTTT
CDR3aa: CASTRTDSYNSPLHF
j_gene: TRBJ1-6
d_gene: .
abundance: .
v_gene: TRBV2

CDR3nt: TGCGCCAGCAGCGCGGAGGACAGGGTTCATGGCTACACCTTC
CDR3aa: CASSAEDRVHGYTF
j_gene: TRBJ1-2
d_gene: TRBD1
abundance: .
v_gene: TRBV5-1

CDR3nt: TGTGCCAGCAGTGACTTCGGGACAGGGGCCTACGAGCAGTACTTC
CDR3aa: CASSDFGTGAYEQYF
j_gene: TRBJ2-7
d_gene: TRBD1
abundance: .
v_gene: TRBV2

CDR3nt: TGTGCCTGGAGACCCACGGGACAGGGGAAAGCTTTCTTT
CDR3aa: CAWRPTGQGKAFF
j_gene: TRBJ1-1
d_gene: TRBD1
abundance: .
v_gene: TRBV30

CDR3nt: TGTGCCAGCAGTCGTATTGGCCCCTATGGCTACACCTTC
CDR3aa: CASSRIGPYGYTF
j_gene: TRBJ1-2
d_gene: .
abundance: medium-sized
v_gene: TRBV3-1/TRBV3-2

CDR3nt: TGTGCCAGCAGCCCAGGGGGGGAGACCCAGTACTTC
CDR3aa: CASSPGGETQYF
j_gene: TRBJ2-5
d_gene: .
abundance: .
v_gene: TRBV14

CDR3nt: TGTGCCAGCAGGGGACCTGGGGGGGCCGGAGAGACCCAGTACTTC
CDR3aa: CASRGPGGAGETQYF
j_gene: TRBJ2-5
d_gene: .
abundance: .
v_gene: TRBV2

CDR3nt: TGTGCCAGCAGCTTCCTGGACAGTTCACCCCTCCACTTT
CDR3aa: CASSFLDSSPLHF
j_gene: TRBJ1-6
d_gene: .
abundance: .
v_gene: TRBV7-9

CDR3nt: TGTGCCAGCAGCCCCGCCCTGGGGCTAGAGACCCAGTACTTC
CDR3aa: CASSPALGLETQYF
j_gene: TRBJ2-5
d_gene: .
abundance: once
v_gene: TRBV5-6

CDR3nt: TGTGCCAGCAGTCATCAGGACAGGGATGGCTACACCTTC
CDR3aa: CASSHQDRDGYTF
j_gene: TRBJ1-2
d_gene: TRBD1
abundance: .
v_gene: TRBV27

CDR3nt: TGTGCCAGCAGCTTAGCTCAGGGTCGCGGCTACACCTTC
CDR3aa: CASSLAQGRGYTF
j_gene: TRBJ1-2
d_gene: .
abundance: .
v_gene: TRBV5-6

CDR3nt: TGTGCCAGCAGCGTAGGCGGGCGCGGATCTGAAAAACTGTTTTTT
CDR3aa: CASSVGGRGSEKLFF
j_gene: TRBJ1-4
d_gene: .
abundance: .
v_gene: TRBV9